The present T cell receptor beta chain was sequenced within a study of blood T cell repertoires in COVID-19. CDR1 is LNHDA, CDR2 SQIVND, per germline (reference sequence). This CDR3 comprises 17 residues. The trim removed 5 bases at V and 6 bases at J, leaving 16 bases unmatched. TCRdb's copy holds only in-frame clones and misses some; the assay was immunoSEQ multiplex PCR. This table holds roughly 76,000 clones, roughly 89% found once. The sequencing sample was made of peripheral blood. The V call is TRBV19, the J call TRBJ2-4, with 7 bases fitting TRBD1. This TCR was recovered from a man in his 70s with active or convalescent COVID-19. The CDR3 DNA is TGTGCCAGTAGTCATGGACAGGAGGCTCTTCGGGGAAACATTCAGTACTTC. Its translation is CASSHGQEALRGNIQYF.